The T cell receptor beta chain under discussion was sequenced for a study of cytomegalovirus exposure and HLA in healthy donors. Study outcomes and limitations: Follow-up analysis later connected one missense variant in DCLRE1C with trimming of TCR beta V- and J-genes.

Healthy bone marrow donors made up the donors. The PCR employed 60 Vbeta primers together with 13 Jbeta primers. Data came from immunoSEQ multiplex PCR; TCRdb stores just in-frame clones and leaves some out. In all, the sample yields 110,000 to 150,000 clones. Losses at the gene ends were 1 base for V and 4 bases for J; bases not matched to a gene: 13. CDR3 length: 18 amino acids. The germline V gene encodes CDR1 MNHNS and CDR2 SASEGT. Comments on this clone: The target antigen is unknown.

This chain links TRBV6-1 with TRBJ2-1; 7 bases align to TRBD2. Sequenced input: PBMCs. The TCR was taken from a male donor in good health and CMV-seronegative. CDR3 DNA sequence: TGTGCCAGCAGTGAAGTTGAGATCCTAGCGGCCCCTTACAATGAGCAGTTCTTC. Translated: CASSEVEILAAPYNEQFF.